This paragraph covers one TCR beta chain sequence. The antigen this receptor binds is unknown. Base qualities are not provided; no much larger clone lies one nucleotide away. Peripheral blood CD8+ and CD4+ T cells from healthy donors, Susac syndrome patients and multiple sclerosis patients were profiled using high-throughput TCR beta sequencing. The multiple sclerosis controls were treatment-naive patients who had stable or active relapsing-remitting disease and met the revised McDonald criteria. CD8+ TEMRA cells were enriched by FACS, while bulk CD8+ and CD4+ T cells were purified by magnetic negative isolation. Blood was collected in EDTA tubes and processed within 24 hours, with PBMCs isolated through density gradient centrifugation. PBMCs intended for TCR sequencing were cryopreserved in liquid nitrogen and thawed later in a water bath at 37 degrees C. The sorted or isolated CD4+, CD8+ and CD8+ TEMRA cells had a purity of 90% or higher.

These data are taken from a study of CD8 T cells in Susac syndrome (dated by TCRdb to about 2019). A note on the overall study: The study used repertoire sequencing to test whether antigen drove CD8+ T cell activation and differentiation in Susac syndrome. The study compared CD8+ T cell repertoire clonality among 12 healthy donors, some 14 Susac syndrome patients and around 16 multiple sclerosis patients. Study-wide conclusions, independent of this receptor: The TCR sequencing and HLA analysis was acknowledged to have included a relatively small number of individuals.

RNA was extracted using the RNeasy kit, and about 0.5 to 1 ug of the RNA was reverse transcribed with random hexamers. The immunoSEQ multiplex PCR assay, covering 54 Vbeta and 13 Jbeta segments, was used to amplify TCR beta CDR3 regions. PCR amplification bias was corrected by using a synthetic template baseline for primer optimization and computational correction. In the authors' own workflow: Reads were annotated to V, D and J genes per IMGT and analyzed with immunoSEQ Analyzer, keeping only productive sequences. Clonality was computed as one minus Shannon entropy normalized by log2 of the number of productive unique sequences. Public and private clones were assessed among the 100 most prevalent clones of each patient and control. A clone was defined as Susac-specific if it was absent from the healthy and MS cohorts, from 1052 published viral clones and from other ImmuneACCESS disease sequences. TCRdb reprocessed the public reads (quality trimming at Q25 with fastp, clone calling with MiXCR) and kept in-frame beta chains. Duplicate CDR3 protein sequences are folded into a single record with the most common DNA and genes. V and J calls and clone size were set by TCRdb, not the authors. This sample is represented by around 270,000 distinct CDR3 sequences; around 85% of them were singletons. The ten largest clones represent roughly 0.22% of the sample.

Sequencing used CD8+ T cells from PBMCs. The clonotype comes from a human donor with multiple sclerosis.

The CDR3 region has the sequence CSVEERLLPDNEQFF. The sequenced DNA: TGCAGCGTTGAAGAGAGGCTCCTCCCTGACAATGAGCAGTTCTTC. The chain employs TRBV29-1 and TRBJ2-1, with no reliable assignment of the D segment. The CDR3 spans 15 residues, from the cysteine through the phenylalanine. Only the CDR3 portion is preserved as DNA: 45 bases, with reading frame beginning at the first base. V lost 0 bases and J lost 5 bases; the stretch between them is 14 bases long. CDR1 and CDR2 were assigned from the germline V gene as SQVTM and ANQGSEA.